The rows below give T cell receptor beta chains drawn from one sample of a study of T cell responses to AZD1222 COVID-19 vaccine. The data were produced by immunoSEQ multiplex PCR, yet TCRdb's version contains in-frame clones alone and is incomplete. The top ten clones hold approximately 10% of a sample with about 180,000 clones, around 88% of them seen once. The sample in question was peripheral blood, obtained 28 days after the second AZD1222 dose. The source is an adult who received the AZD1222 COVID-19 vaccine. Both conserved end residues are part of each CDR3. Fields, in order: clone size, J gene, D gene, V gene, CDR3 length, CDR3 protein, CDR3 DNA. D genes are given only for firm matches. Only part of the rows carry a size: once, few, many, or a class if the clone is expanded.

>.|TRBJ2-1|.|TRBV6-5|16
CASSYSTSGLYNEQFF
TGTGCCAGCAGTTACTCTACAAGCGGGCTCTACAATGAGCAGTTCTTC
>.|TRBJ1-1|TRBD1|TRBV6-6|12
CASGTGISEAFF
TGTGCCAGCGGGACAGGGATTAGTGAAGCTTTCTTT
>.|TRBJ1-6|TRBD1|TRBV9|15
CASSVGGQGFSPLHF
TGTGCCAGCAGCGTAGGGGGACAGGGATTTTCACCCCTCCACTTT
>.|TRBJ2-2|.|TRBV10-3|16
CAISEQGPSNTGELFF
TGTGCCATCAGCGAACAGGGTCCCTCGAACACCGGGGAGCTGTTTTTT
>.|TRBJ1-1|.|TRBV12-3/TRBV12-4|13
CASSFGANTEAFF
TGTGCCAGCAGTTTCGGCGCAAACACTGAAGCTTTCTTT
>.|TRBJ1-1|.|TRBV9|15
CASSVSGGADTEAFF
TGTGCCAGCAGCGTATCTGGGGGGGCGGACACTGAAGCTTTCTTT
>.|TRBJ1-6|.|TRBV25-1|14
CASSEFRGNSPLHF
TGTGCCAGCAGTGAATTCAGGGGTAATTCACCCCTCCACTTT
>.|TRBJ2-1|.|TRBV5-1|14
CASSFGPGVNEQFF
TGCGCCAGCAGCTTTGGGCCAGGGGTCAATGAGCAGTTCTTC
>.|TRBJ2-6|.|TRBV7-3|17
CASSSTPGSSGANVLTF
TGTGCCAGCAGCTCTACTCCTGGGAGCTCTGGGGCCAACGTCCTGACTTTC
>.|TRBJ2-3|TRBD1|TRBV11-2|15
CASSPRGGVADTQYF
TGTGCCAGCAGCCCGAGAGGGGGCGTCGCAGATACGCAGTATTTT
>.|TRBJ2-3|TRBD2|TRBV10-3|17
CAISESGLAGGTDTQYF
TGTGCCATCAGTGAGTCGGGCCTAGCGGGGGGCACAGATACGCAGTATTTT
>.|TRBJ1-1|TRBD1|TRBV27|14
CASSFGTGVTEAFF
TGTGCCAGCAGTTTTGGGACAGGGGTAACTGAAGCTTTCTTT
>.|TRBJ1-1|.|TRBV3-1/TRBV3-2|14
CASSQSRGAGEAFF
TGTGCCAGCAGCCAATCGCGGGGGGCCGGTGAAGCTTTCTTT
>.|TRBJ1-1|.|TRBV18|14
CASSPLDRYTEAFF
TGTGCCAGCTCACCACTGGACCGCTACACTGAAGCTTTCTTT
>.|TRBJ2-1|.|TRBV28|16
CASSPGGRGAHNEQFF
TGTGCCAGCTCCCCAGGTGGGCGGGGAGCCCACAATGAGCAGTTCTTC
>.|TRBJ2-5|TRBD1|TRBV18|14
CASSLRQGQETQYF
TGTGCCAGCTCACTTCGACAGGGCCAAGAGACCCAGTACTTC
>.|TRBJ2-3|.|TRBV10-3|14
CAISEEGFTDTQYF
TGTGCCATCAGTGAGGAGGGGTTCACAGATACGCAGTATTTT
>.|TRBJ1-1|TRBD1|TRBV27|14
CASSPDRGGTEAFF
TGTGCCAGCAGTCCGGACAGGGGCGGCACTGAAGCTTTCTTT
>.|TRBJ2-7|.|TRBV6-2/TRBV6-3|15
CASSTPPGRLGEQYF
TGTGCCAGCAGCACCCCTCCGGGCCGATTGGGCGAGCAGTACTTC
>.|TRBJ2-5|.|TRBV3-1/TRBV3-2|15
CASSQGRGVAETQYF
TGTGCCAGCAGCCAGGGACGGGGAGTAGCAGAGACCCAGTACTTC
>.|TRBJ1-4|.|TRBV19|14
CASSRVATNEKLFF
TGTGCCAGTAGTCGGGTTGCAACTAATGAAAAACTGTTTTTT
>.|TRBJ1-1|.|TRBV5-1|13
CASSWDMNTEAFF
TGCGCCAGCAGCTGGGACATGAACACTGAAGCTTTCTTT
>.|TRBJ2-7|.|TRBV28|13
CASSFRQGDEQYF
TGTGCCAGCAGTTTTAGGCAGGGCGACGAGCAGTACTTC
>few|TRBJ2-3|TRBD2|TRBV3-1/TRBV3-2|17
CASSQDPSGGHTDTQYF
TGTGCCAGCAGCCAAGATCCAAGCGGGGGGCATACAGATACGCAGTATTTT
>.|TRBJ1-2|TRBD1|TRBV5-6|17
CASSLWMAQGRGYGYTF
TGTGCCAGCAGCTTGTGGATGGCACAGGGGCGGGGCTATGGCTACACCTTC
>.|TRBJ1-2|TRBD1|TRBV6-5|13
CASSYTTGGGYTF
TGTGCCAGCAGTTACACCACAGGGGGTGGCTACACCTTC
>.|TRBJ1-4|TRBD1|TRBV5-1|15
CASSRDSPTNEKLFF
TGCGCCAGCAGCCGGGACAGCCCAACTAATGAAAAACTGTTTTTT
>.|TRBJ2-1|.|TRBV9|13
CASSVAAYNEQFF
TGTGCCAGCAGCGTAGCAGCTTACAATGAGCAGTTCTTC
>.|TRBJ2-1|TRBD2|TRBV3-1/TRBV3-2|17
CASSQDLGLAVYNEQFF
TGTGCCAGCAGCCAAGATCTGGGACTAGCGGTTTACAATGAGCAGTTCTTC
>once|TRBJ2-2|.|TRBV7-9|14
CASSLGTNTGELFF
TGTGCCAGCAGTCTGGGGACGAACACCGGGGAGCTGTTTTTT
>.|TRBJ1-2|TRBD1|TRBV4-1|20
CASSHIKTRTGGDSNYGYTF
TGCGCCAGCAGCCATATTAAGACCCGGACAGGGGGTGATTCTAACTATGGCTACACCTTC
>.|TRBJ2-7|.|TRBV2|18
CASSPKSPPGTHSYEQYF
TGTGCCAGCAGTCCAAAAAGTCCCCCGGGGACCCACTCCTACGAGCAGTACTTC
>.|TRBJ1-4|TRBD1|TRBV11-2|14
CASSLGDRREKLFF
TGTGCCAGCAGCTTAGGGGACAGGCGGGAAAAACTGTTTTTT
>once|TRBJ2-3|.|TRBV7-3|13
CASSPPGASTQYF
TGTGCCAGCAGCCCCCCGGGAGCGTCTACGCAGTATTTT
>.|TRBJ1-5|.|TRBV5-6|15
CASSLGQTSNQPQHF
TGTGCCAGCAGCTTGGGTCAGACTAGCAATCAGCCCCAGCATTTT
>.|TRBJ2-1|TRBD1|TRBV20-1|11
CSAGQGNEQFF
TGCAGTGCTGGACAGGGTAATGAGCAGTTCTTC
>.|TRBJ2-1|.|TRBV12-5|13
CASGLTEYNEQFF
TGTGCTAGTGGTTTGACCGAATACAATGAGCAGTTCTTC
>.|TRBJ1-1|TRBD1|TRBV14|15
CASSHRTGRDTEAFF
TGTGCCAGCAGCCACCGGACAGGAAGGGACACTGAAGCTTTCTTT
>.|TRBJ2-7|TRBD1|TRBV11-2|16
CASSLTHGTGGYEQYF
TGTGCCAGCAGCTTGACTCATGGGACAGGGGGCTACGAGCAGTACTTC
>.|TRBJ2-3|.|TRBV11-3|14
CASSSGIDTDTQYF
TGTGCCAGCAGCTCCGGGATTGACACAGATACGCAGTATTTT
>.|TRBJ1-2|.|TRBV4-3|13
CASSQERMDGYTF
TGCGCCAGCAGCCAAGAGAGAATGGATGGCTACACCTTC